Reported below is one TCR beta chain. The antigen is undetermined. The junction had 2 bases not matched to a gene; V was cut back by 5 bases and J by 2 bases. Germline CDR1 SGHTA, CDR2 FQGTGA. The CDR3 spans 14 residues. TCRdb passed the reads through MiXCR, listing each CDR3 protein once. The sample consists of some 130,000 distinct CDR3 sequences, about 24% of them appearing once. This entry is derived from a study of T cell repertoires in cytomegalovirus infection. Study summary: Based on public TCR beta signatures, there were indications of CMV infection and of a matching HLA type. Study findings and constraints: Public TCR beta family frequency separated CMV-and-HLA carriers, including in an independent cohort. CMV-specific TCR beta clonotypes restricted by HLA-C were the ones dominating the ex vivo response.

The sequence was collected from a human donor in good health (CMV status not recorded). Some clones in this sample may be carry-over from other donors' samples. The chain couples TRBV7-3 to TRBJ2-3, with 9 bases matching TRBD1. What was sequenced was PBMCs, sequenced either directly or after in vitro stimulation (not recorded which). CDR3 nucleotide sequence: TGTGCCAGCAGCCCACAGGGGGCCACAGATACGCAGTATTTT. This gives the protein CASSPQGATDTQYF.